This passage covers 10 T cell receptor beta chains from one sample sequenced in a study of cytomegalovirus exposure and HLA in healthy donors (dated by TCRdb to the late 2010s). To prepare the library, the immunoSEQ multiplex PCR assay was applied. For the multiplex PCR, a mixture combining 60 forward primers for TCR Vbeta segments and 13 reverse primers for TCR Jbeta segments was used. TCRdb obtained this table from immuneACCESS and retained in-frame rearrangements with V and J assigned. These tables miss some clones; where compared with another copy, unresolved V genes account for less than half of the shortfall, and the remainder is unexplained. This sample's table carries nearly 200,000 clones. 0.7% to 0.8% of the sample belongs to the ten largest clones. The sequencing sample was made of PBMCs. The receptors shown here come from a boy between 5 and 17 years old in good health and CMV-seronegative.

This chain links TRBV9 with TRBJ2-5, with 8 positions matching TRBD2. The CDR3 consists of 16 residues. The V and J ends lost 0 bases and 2 bases, in that order; junction bases with no gene match: 6. Germline CDR1 and CDR2: SGDLS and YYNGEE. In DNA form, the CDR3 reads TGTGCCAGCAGCGTAGGGTTAGCGGGGCAACAAGAGACCCAGTACTTC. This codes for CASSVGLAGQQETQYF.

The chain couples TRBV28 to TRBJ2-2; perhaps TRBD2 as D (5 bases). Between the trimmed V and J ends, which lost 7 bases and 3 bases, there was a span of 9 bases. In germline, CDR1 is MDHEN, CDR2 SYDVKM. The CDR3 sequence is 13 residues long. The CDR3 DNA is TGTGCCAGCATTACGGGGTACACCGGGGAGCTGTTTTTT. Residues: CASITGYTGELFF.

To note about this clone: Given the absence of the conserved phenylalanine or tryptophan at the CDR3 end, a read error is likely. The chain uses TRBV28 and TRBJ1-1; maybe TRBD1 (6 bases). Trimming took off 7 bases at V and 1 base at J, with 16 bases between the two ends. Germline V gene sequence: CDR1 MDHEN, CDR2 SYDVKM. The CDR3 runs 15 residues. The CDR3 DNA reads TGTGCCAGCAACCCGGCTCCGGACAGGAACACTGAAGCTTTCCTT. Translated: CASNPAPDRNTEAFL.

The chain carries TRBV7-2 and TRBJ1-5; the D is unclear. The CDR3 is 12 residues long. Germline loops: CDR1 SGHTA, CDR2 FQGNSA. The V end lost 5 bases, the J end lost 3 bases, and 5 bases lay between the germline ends. CDR3 sequence (DNA): TGTGCCAGCAGCGTATCCAATCAGCCCCAGCATTTT. Its protein product is CASSVSNQPQHF.

CDR3 loop: CASSLGTGQEEKLFF. Here the CDR3 DNA reads TGTGCCAGCAGCTTAGGGACAGGCCAGGAAGAAAAACTGTTTTTT. The genes are TRBV13 and TRBJ1-4, with D maybe TRBD1 (6 bases). V gave up 0 bases and J gave up 8 bases, with 13 bases separating them. This CDR3 is 15 amino acids long. Per the germline V gene, CDR1 is PRHDT and CDR2 is FYEKMQ (reference sequence).

The chain combines TRBV30 with TRBJ1-2; TRBD1 might be the D (6 bases). This CDR3 has 14 amino acids. V shed 3 bases and J shed 2 bases, with 13 bases lying between them. Per germline, CDR1 GTSNPN and CDR2 SVGIG (reference sequence). The CDR3 protein is CAWRPRQGNYGYTF. The CDR3 nucleotides are TGTGCCTGGAGGCCCAGGCAGGGGAACTATGGCTACACCTTC.

This chain joins TRBV5-4 and TRBJ1-2, with D perhaps matching TRBD1 (6 bases). The CDR3 sequence is 15 residues long. CDR1 is SGHNT, CDR2 YYREEE, per germline (reference sequence). V lost 7 bases and J lost 5, with 21 bases in between. CDR3 sequence: CASHLLDRPEYGYTF. CDR3 in DNA: TGTGCCAGCCACCTCCTCGACAGGCCAGAATATGGCTACACCTTC.

The V call is TRBV6-5, the J call TRBJ1-6; D is ambiguous. This CDR3 spans 15 amino acids. The germline V and J ends were trimmed by 0 bases and 11 bases, with 14 bases remaining between them. CDR1 and CDR2 from the germline V gene are MNHEY and SVGAGI. The CDR3 DNA is TGTGCCAGCAGTTACTCTGAGCGGACCTGGACACCCCTCCACTTT. Its translation: CASSYSERTWTPLHF.

The gene calls are TRBV5-5 and TRBJ1-1; weak D call: TRBD1 (6 bases). The CDR3 is made up of 15 amino acids. Germline V gene lookup returns CDR1 SGHKS and CDR2 YYEKEE (reference sequence). V dropped 6 bases and J dropped 1 base, with 16 bases sitting between them. The CDR3 here is CASTLMYRENTEAFF. In DNA form, the CDR3 reads TGTGCCAGCACCCTAATGTACAGGGAGAACACTGAAGCTTTCTTT. Based on the CDR3 plus reference TRBV5-5 and TRBJ1-1, the full variable domain is DAGVTQSPTHLIKTRGQQVTLRCSPISGHKSVSWYQQVLGQGPQFIFQYYEKEERGRGNFPDRFSARQFPNYSSELNVNALLLGDSALYLCASTLMYRENTEAFFGQGTRLTVV.

The CDR3 bases are TGTGCCAGCAGCAAAGCGGTGAAGGGCGGGGCCGGGGAGCTGTTTTTT. It yields the protein CASSKAVKGGAGELFF. V usage is TRBV7-8 and J usage is TRBJ2-2; possibly TRBD2 for D (6 bases). CDR1 is SGHVS and CDR2 is FQNEAQ in the germline V gene. The CDR3 spans 16 residues. Trimming pared 5 bases from V and 6 bases from J, leaving 19 bases between.